This T cell receptor beta chain was retrieved from a study of PD-L1 blockade in urothelial cancer. Patients were living with locally advanced or metastatic urothelial carcinoma. Repertoires were generated with immunoSEQ multiplex PCR, while TCRdb's copy carries only in-frame clones and drops some. The sample contains some 41,000 clones, approximately 89% of which appear only once. This CDR3 contains 15 residues. Trimming shortened V by 6 bases and J by 1 base, and 15 bases separated the two germline ends. Looked up from germline, CDR1 is MGHRA and CDR2 is YSYEKL. This TCR was recovered from a man aged 80 or over with urothelial cancer. Sequencing used PBMCs, obtained around atezolizumab (anti-PD-L1) treatment. The J gene is TRBJ2-5, the V gene TRBV4-1; D may be TRBD1 (6 bases). The CDR3 region has the DNA TGCGCCAGCAGTCTACTTGACAGGAGCCAAGAGACCCAGTACTTC. Translating gives CASSLLDRSQETQYF.